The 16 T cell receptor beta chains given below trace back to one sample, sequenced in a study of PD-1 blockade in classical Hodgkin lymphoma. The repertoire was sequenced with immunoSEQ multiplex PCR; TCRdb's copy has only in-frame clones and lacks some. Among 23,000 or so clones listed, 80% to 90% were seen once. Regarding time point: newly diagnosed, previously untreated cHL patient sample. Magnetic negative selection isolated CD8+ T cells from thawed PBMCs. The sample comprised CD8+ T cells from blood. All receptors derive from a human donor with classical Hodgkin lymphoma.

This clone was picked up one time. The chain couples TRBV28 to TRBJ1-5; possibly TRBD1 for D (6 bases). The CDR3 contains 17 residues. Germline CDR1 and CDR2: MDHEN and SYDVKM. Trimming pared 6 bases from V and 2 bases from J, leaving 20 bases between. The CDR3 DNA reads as TGTGCCAGCAGATCCCTCGGACAGTCGGGGGGCAATCAGCCCCAGCATTTT. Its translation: CASRSLGQSGGNQPQHF.

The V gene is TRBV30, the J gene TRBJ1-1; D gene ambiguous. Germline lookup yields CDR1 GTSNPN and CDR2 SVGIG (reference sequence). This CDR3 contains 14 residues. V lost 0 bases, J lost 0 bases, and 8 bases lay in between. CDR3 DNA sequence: TGTGCCTGGAGTGTACTAACGTTGAACACTGAAGCTTTCTTT. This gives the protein CAWSVLTLNTEAFF.

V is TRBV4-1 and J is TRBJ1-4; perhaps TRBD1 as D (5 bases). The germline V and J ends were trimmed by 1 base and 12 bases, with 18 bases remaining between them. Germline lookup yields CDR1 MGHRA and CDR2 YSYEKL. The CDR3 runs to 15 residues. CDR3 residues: CASSQVPVGPRELFF. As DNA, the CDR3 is TGCGCCAGCAGCCAAGTCCCTGTGGGGCCAAGGGAACTGTTTTTT.

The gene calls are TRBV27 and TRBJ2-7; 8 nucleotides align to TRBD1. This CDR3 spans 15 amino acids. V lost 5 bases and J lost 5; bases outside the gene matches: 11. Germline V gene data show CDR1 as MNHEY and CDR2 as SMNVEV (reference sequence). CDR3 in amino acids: CASSPSTGEVHEQYF. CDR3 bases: TGTGCCAGCAGTCCCTCGACAGGGGAGGTTCACGAGCAGTACTTC.

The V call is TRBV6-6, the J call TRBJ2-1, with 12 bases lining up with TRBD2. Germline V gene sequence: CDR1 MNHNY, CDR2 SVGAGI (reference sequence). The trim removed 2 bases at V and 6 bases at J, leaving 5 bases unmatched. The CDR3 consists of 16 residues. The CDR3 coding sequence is TGTGCCAGCAGTTACCCCACGGGACTAGCGGGCAATGAGCAGTTCTTC. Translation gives CASSYPTGLAGNEQFF.

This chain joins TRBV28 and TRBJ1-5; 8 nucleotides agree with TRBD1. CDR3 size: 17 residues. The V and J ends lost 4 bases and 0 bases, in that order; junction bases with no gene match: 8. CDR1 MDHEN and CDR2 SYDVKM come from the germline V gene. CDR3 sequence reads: CASSSWTGMDSNQPQHF. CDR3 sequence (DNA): TGTGCCAGCAGTTCATGGACAGGGATGGATAGCAATCAGCCCCAGCATTTT.

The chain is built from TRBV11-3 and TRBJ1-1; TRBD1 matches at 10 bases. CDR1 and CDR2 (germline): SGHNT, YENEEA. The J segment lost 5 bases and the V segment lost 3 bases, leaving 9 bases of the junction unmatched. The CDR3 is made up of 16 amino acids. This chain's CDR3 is CASSLSGDRGRTEAFF. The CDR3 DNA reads TGTGCCAGCAGCTTGTCCGGAGACAGGGGGCGGACTGAAGCTTTCTTT.

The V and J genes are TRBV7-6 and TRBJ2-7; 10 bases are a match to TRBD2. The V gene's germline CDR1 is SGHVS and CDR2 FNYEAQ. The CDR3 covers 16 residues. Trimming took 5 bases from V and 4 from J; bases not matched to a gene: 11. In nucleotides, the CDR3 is TGTGCCAGCAGCCCCGACCCTCTAGCGGGGGCGTACGAGCAGTACTTC. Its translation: CASSPDPLAGAYEQYF.

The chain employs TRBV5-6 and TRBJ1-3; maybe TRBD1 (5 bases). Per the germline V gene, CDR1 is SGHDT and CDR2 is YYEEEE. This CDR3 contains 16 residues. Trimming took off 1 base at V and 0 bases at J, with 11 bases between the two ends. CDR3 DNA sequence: TGTGCCAGCAGCTTGTGGGGGTTTTCCTCTGGAAACACCATATATTTT. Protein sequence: CASSLWGFSSGNTIYF.

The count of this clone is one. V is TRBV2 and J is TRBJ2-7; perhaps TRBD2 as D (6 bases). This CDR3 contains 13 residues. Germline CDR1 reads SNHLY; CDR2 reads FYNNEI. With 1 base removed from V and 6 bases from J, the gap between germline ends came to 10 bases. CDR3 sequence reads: CASSEGLVLEQYF. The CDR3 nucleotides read TGTGCCAGCAGTGAAGGACTAGTCCTCGAGCAGTACTTC.

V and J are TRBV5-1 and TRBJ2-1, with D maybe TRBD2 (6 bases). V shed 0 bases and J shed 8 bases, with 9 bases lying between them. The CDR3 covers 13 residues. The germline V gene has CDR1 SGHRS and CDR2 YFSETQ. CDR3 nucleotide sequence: TGCGCCAGCAGCTTGGGGCAGCGGGATGAGCAGTTCTTC. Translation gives CASSLGQRDEQFF.

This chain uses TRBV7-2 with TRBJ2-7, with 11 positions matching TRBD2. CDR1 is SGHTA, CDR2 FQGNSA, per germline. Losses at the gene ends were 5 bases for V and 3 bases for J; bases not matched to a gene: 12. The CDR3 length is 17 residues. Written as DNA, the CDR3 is TGTGCCAGCAGCGTATACGGAACTAGCGGGAGTAACTACGAGCAGTACTTC. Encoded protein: CASSVYGTSGSNYEQYF. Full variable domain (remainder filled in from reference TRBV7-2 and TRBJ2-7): GAGVSQSPSNKVTEKGKDVELRCDPISGHTALYWYRQSLGQGLEFLIYFQGNSAPDKSGLPSDRFSAERTGGSVSTLTIQRTQQEDSAVYLCASSVYGTSGSNYEQYFGPGTRLTVT.

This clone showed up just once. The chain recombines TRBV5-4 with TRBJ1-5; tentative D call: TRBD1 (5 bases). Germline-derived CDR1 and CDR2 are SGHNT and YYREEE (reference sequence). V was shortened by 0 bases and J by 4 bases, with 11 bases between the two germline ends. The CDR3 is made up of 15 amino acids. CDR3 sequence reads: CASSLAGKANQPQHF. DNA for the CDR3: TGTGCCAGCAGCTTGGCAGGGAAGGCTAATCAGCCCCAGCATTTT.

CDR3: CASHPGTSGATDTQYF. The CDR3, as DNA: TGTGCCAGCCACCCCGGGACTAGCGGGGCCACAGATACGCAGTATTTT. This chain connects TRBV19 to TRBJ2-3; 13 bases map to TRBD2. The CDR3 contains 16 residues. Germline V gene lookup returns CDR1 LNHDA and CDR2 SQIVND (reference sequence). V lost 9 bases, J lost 2 bases, and 8 bases stayed unmatched.

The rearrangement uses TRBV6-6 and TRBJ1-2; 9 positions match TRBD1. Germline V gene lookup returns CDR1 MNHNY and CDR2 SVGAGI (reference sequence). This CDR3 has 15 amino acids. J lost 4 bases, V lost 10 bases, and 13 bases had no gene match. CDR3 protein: CANLGWDREVYGYTF. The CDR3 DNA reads TGTGCCAACTTGGGGTGGGACAGGGAAGTCTATGGCTACACCTTC.

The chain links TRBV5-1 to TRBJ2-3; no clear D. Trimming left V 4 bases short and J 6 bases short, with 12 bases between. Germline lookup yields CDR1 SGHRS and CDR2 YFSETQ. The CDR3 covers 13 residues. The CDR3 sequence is CASSGLSPDTQYF. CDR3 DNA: TGCGCCAGCAGCGGGTTGTCCCCCGATACGCAGTATTTT. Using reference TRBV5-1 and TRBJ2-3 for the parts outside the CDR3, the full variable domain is KAGVTQTPRYLIKTRGQQVTLSCSPISGHRSVSWYQQTPGQGLQFLFEYFSETQRNKGNFPGRFSGRQFSNSRSEMNVSTLELGDSALYLCASSGLSPDTQYFGPGTRLTVL.